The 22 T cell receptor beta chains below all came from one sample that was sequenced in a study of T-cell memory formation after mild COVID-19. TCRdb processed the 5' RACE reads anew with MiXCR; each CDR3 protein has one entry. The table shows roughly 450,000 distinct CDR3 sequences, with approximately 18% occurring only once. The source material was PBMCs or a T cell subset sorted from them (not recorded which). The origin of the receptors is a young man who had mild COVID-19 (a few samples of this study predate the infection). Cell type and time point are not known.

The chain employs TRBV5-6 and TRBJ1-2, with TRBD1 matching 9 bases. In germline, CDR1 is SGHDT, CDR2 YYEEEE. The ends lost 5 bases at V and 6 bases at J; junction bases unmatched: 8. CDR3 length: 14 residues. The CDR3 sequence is CASRRTGGVNGYTF. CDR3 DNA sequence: TGTGCCAGCAGGCGTACAGGGGGCGTCAATGGCTACACCTTC.

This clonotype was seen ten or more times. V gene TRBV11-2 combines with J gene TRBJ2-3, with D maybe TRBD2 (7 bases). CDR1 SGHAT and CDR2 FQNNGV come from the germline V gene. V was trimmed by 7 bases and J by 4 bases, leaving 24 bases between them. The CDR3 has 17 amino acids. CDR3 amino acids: CASTVGSGGPVADTQYF. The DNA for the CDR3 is TGTGCCAGCACCGTAGGTTCCGGGGGGCCTGTGGCAGATACGCAGTATTTT.

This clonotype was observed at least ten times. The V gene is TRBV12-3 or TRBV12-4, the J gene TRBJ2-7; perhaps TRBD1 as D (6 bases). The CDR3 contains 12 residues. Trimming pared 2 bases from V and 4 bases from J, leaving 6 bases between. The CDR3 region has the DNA TGTGCCAGCAGTTTAACAGGGTACGAGCAGTACTTC. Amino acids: CASSLTGYEQYF.

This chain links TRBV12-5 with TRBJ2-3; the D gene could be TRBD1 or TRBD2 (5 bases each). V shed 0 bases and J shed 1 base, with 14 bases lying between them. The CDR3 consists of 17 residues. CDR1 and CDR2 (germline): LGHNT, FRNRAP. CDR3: CASGLVRGDWGTDTQYF. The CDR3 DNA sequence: TGTGCTAGTGGTTTGGTACGAGGGGATTGGGGCACAGATACGCAGTATTTT.

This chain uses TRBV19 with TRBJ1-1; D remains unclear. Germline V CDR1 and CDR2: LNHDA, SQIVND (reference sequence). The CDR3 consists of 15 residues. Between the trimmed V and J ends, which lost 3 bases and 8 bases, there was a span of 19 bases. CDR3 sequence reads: CASSIAGVGEVEAFF. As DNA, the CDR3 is TGTGCCAGTAGTATTGCCGGGGTGGGCGAAGTGGAAGCTTTCTTT.

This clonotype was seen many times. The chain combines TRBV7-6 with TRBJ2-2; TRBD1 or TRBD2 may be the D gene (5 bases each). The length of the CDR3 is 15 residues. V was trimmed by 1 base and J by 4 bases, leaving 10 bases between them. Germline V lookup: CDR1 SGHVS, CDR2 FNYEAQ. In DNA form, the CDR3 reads TGTGCCAGCAGCTTAGTGAGGGGCGTCACCGGGGAGCTGTTTTTT. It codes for CASSLVRGVTGELFF.

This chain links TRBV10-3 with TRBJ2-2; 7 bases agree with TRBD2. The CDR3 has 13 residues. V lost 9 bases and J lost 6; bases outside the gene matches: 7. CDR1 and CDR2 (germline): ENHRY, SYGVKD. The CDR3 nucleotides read TGTGCCATGGGGGGGAGGACGGCCGGGGAGCTGTTTTTT. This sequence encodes CAMGGRTAGELFF.

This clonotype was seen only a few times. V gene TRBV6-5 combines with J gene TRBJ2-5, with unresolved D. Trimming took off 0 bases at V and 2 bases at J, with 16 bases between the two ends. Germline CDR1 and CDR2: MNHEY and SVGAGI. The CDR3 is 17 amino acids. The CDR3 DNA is TGTGCCAGCAGTTACTCGAGACATACTACATTACAAGAGACCCAGTACTTC. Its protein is CASSYSRHTTLQETQYF.

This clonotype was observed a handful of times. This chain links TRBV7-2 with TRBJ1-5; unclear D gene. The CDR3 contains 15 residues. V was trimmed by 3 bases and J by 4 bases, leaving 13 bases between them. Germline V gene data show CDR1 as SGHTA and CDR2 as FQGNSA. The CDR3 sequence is CASSFSSTNNQPQHF. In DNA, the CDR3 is TGTGCCAGCAGCTTTTCCTCGACCAATAATCAGCCCCAGCATTTT.

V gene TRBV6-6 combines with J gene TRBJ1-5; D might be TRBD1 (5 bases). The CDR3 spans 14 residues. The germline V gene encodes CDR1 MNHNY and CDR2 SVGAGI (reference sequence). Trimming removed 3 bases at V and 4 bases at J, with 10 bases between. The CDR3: CASSYQGINQPQHF. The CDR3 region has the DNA TGTGCCAGCAGTTATCAGGGAATAAATCAGCCCCAGCATTTT.

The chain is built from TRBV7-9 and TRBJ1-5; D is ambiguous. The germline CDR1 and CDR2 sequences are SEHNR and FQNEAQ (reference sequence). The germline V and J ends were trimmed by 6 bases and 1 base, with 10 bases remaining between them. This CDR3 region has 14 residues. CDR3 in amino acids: CASSPWASNQPQHF. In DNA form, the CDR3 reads TGTGCCAGCAGTCCCTGGGCGAGCAATCAGCCCCAGCATTTT.

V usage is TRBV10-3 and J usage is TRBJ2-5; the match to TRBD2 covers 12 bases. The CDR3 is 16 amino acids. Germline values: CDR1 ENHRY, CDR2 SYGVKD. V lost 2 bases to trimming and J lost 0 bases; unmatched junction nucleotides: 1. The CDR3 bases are TGTGCCATCAGTGAGGGGACTAGCGGGTACCAAGAGACCCAGTACTTC. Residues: CAISEGTSGYQETQYF.

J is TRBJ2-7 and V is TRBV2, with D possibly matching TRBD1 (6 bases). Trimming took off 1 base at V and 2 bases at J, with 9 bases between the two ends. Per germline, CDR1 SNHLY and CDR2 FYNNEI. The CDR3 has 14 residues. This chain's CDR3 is CASSEGRGPYEQYF. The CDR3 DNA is TGTGCCAGCAGTGAAGGCAGGGGTCCCTACGAGCAGTACTTC. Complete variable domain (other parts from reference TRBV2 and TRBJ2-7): EPEVTQTPSHQVTQMGQEVILRCVPISNHLYFYWYRQILGQKVEFLVSFYNNEISEKSEIFDDQFSVERPDGSNFTLKIRSTKLEDSAMYFCASSEGRGPYEQYFGPGTRLTVT.

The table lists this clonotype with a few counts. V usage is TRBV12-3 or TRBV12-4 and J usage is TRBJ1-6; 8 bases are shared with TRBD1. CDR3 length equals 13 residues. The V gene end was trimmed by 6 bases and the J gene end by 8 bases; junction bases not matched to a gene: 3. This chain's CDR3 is CASREQGDSPLHF. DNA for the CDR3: TGTGCCAGCAGGGAACAGGGGGATTCACCCCTCCACTTT.

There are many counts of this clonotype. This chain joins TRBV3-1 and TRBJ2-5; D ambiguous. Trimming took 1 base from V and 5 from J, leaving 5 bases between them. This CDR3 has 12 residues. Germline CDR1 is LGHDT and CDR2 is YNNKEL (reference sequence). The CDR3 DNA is TGTGCCAGCAGCCAAGTCAGGGAGACCCAGTACTTC. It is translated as CASSQVRETQYF.

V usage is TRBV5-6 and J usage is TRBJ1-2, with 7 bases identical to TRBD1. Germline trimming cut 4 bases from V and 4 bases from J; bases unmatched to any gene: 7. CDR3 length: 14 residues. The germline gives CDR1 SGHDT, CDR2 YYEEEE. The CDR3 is CASSTQQGSYGYTF. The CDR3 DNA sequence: TGTGCCAGCAGCACCCAACAGGGGTCCTATGGCTACACCTTC.

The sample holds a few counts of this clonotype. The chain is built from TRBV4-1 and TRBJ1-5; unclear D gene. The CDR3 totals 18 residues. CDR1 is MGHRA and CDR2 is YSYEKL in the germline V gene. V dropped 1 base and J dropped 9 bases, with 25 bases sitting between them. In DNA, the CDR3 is TGCGCCAGCAGCCAAGGTCTTATATTGTTGGCGGGGTTATGGCCCCAGCATTTT. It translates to CASSQGLILLAGLWPQHF.

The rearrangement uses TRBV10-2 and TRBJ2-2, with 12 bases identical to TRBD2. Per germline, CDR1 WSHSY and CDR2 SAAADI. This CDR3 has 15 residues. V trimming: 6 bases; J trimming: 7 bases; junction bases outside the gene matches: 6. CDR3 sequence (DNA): TGCGCCAGCAGCCTAGCGGGGGGGCCAGGCGGGGAGCTGTTTTTT. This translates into CASSLAGGPGGELFF.

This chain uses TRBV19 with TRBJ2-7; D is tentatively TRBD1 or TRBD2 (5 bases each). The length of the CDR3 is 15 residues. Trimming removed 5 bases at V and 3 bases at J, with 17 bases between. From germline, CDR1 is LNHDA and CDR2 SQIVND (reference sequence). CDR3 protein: CASSARDRPLYEQYF. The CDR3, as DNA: TGTGCCAGTAGTGCCCGGGACCGTCCCCTCTACGAGCAGTACTTC.

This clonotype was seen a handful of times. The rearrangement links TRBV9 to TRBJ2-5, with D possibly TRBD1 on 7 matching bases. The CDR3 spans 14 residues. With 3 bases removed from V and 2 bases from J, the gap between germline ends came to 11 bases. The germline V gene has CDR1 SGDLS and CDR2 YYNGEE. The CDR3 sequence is CASSAAGQQETQYF. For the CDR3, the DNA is TGTGCCAGCAGCGCCGCGGGACAGCAAGAGACCCAGTACTTC. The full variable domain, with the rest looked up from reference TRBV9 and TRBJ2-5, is DSGVTQTPKHLITATGQRVTLRCSPRSGDLSVYWYQQSLDQGLQFLIQYYNGEERAKGNILERFSAQQFPDLHSELNLSSLELGDSALYFCASSAAGQQETQYFGPGTRLLVL.

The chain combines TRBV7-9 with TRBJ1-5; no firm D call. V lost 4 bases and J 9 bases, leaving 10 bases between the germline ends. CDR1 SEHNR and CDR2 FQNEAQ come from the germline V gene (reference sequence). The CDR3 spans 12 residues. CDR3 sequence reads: CASSSGAGPQHF. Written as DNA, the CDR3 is TGTGCCAGCAGCTCCGGAGCCGGGCCCCAGCATTTT.

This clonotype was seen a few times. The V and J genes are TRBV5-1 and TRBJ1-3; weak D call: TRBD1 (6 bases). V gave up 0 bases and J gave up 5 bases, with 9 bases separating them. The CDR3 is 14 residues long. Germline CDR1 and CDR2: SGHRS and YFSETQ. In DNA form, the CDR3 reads TGCGCCAGCAGCTTGGAACAGGGTAGAAACACCATATATTTT. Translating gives CASSLEQGRNTIYF.